This T cell receptor (beta chain) appears in the sequencing data of a study of T cells after yellow fever vaccination. Study background: Fractions of low cell number were prepared using SMART-Seq v4 Ultra Low Input.

A 5'RACE template-switching step, the method used to make TCR cDNA, added a universal primer site and UMIs. Each CDR3 protein gets one entry after TCRdb re-called the 5' RACE reads with MiXCR. The sample yields some 120,000 distinct CDR3 sequences, around 15% seen once. The table lists this clonotype with a few counts. Its antigen is still unknown. A read error may account for a junction end that differs from germline. General study points: Bulk-population clonotypes that are abundant could appear as contaminants in FACS-sorted repertoires. Once the booster was given, most primary-vaccination clones reappeared, at just under 98% for CD4 and over 70% for CD8.

The CDR3 has 15 amino acids. Germline V CDR1 and CDR2: LNHNV, YYDKDF (reference sequence). The clonotype comes from a man younger than 35 who received the YFV17D yellow fever vaccine. This chain links TRBV15 with TRBJ2-3; 7 bases match TRBD2. This specimen was CD8+ T cells sorted from PBMCs, taken 5 days after the yellow fever booster vaccination. The CDR3 loop is CATSPSGPSKDTQYF. The CDR3 coding sequence is TGTGCCACCAGTCCTAGCGGCCCAAGCAAAGATACGCAGTATTTT.